This T cell receptor (beta chain) was recovered during a study of patients and donors after allogeneic stem cell transplantation. This CDR3 has 15 residues. Germline V gene lookup returns CDR1 SGHDN and CDR2 FVKESK. Trimming took off 2 bases at V and 5 bases at J, with 15 bases between the two ends. There are a few counts of this clonotype. Via MiXCR, TCRdb re-called the RT-PCR reads, giving one row per CDR3 protein. Of roughly 200,000 distinct CDR3 sequences listed, around 40% were seen once; the top ten hold around 10%. What was sequenced was blood, either unsorted or a sorted T cell fraction (not recorded which). The chain couples TRBV14 to TRBJ1-1, with D possibly being TRBD1 (6 bases). The origin of this receptor is a human donor who was either an allogeneic HSCT recipient or a stem cell or donor lymphocyte infusion donor (not recorded which). It is not recorded whose cells these are; they may come from a transplant donor. CDR3: CASSQNRERRTEAFF. The CDR3 DNA follows: TGTGCCAGCAGCCAAAACAGGGAACGGCGGACTGAAGCTTTCTTT.